The clone carrying this T cell receptor beta chain came up many times. Its antigen is unidentified. This entry belongs to a study of T cells in Graves' hyperthyroidism and ophthalmopathy. Study results and caveats: Also found in blood were most expanded thyroid clonotypes above 0.001. The model's output predicted ophthalmopathy at a median of 6.5 months prior to onset.

The TCR beta CDR3 regions underwent amplification using RNA transcripts as the source. HTBI primers were employed in a first-round RT-PCR of the TCR CDR3. In TCRdb, the multiplex PCR reads were re-called with MiXCR into one record per CDR3 protein. Among 460,000 or so distinct CDR3 sequences listed, around 14% were seen once. The CDR3 is made up of 15 amino acids. Trimming stripped 3 bases from V and 2 bases from J, with 13 bases between. The germline CDR1 and CDR2 sequences are MNHNS and SASEGT. Recently diagnosed hyperthyroidism of less than 2 months' duration affected patients aged 18 to 65. Pregnant or lactating patients were excluded, as were those with uncontrolled infection or other autoimmune disease.

The TCR was taken from a woman between 18 and 29 years old with Graves' hyperthyroidism. This chain joins TRBV6-1 and TRBJ1-1; D gene ambiguous. The source material was blood. This chain's CDR3 is CASSDVGTINTEAFF. The CDR3 DNA reads as TGTGCCAGCAGTGACGTTGGCACCATAAACACTGAAGCTTTCTTT.